These 16 T cell receptor beta chains were all obtained from the same sample, sequenced in a study of CXCR3-negative and CXCR3-positive naive CD8 T cells. Overall study results and limits: TRB CDR3s of CXCR3-positive naive cells were more hydrophobic than those of CXCR3-negative naive cells.

TRB cDNA was prepared as libraries by UMI-labeled 5' RACE. With the 5' RACE reads reprocessed, TCRdb shows one record per CDR3 protein and no DNA. The sample totals about 130,000 distinct CDR3 sequences. For these receptors, no antigen is known. Sequences were obtained from naive CXCR3+ CD8+ T cells from blood. Subset noted: CD45RO-CCR7+CD27+CD95- naive CD8+ T cells expressing CXCR3 (TNR3+). The receptor set was obtained from a human donor in good health. Some clones in this sample may be carry-over from other donors' samples.

J is TRBJ2-3 and V is TRBV7-9; TCRdb returns TRBD2, unconfirmable since there is no DNA. The CDR3 has 15 residues. Germline V gene lookup returns CDR1 SEHNR and CDR2 FQNEAQ (reference sequence). The CDR3 here is CASSLREDFTDTQYF.

CDR3 sequence reads: CASSLTDGKETQYF. The gene calls are TRBV7-9 and TRBJ2-5. This CDR3 region has 14 residues. Germline CDR1 reads SEHNR; CDR2 reads FQNEAQ (reference sequence).

The gene calls are TRBV12-3 or TRBV12-4 and TRBJ2-7; TCRdb selects TRBD2, and the lack of DNA leaves this call unchecked. CDR3 length equals 16 residues. The CDR3 spells CASSLAMTSGRYEQYF.

This rearrangement joins TRBV14 to TRBJ2-3; the D call from TCRdb, TRBD1, cannot be confirmed without DNA. The CDR3 extends over 18 amino acids. CDR1 SGHDN and CDR2 FVKESK come from the germline V gene. CDR3 region: CASSPGFRQGFYTDTQYF.

The CDR3 region is CSVRGLASYEQFF. This chain links TRBV29-1 with TRBJ2-1; TCRdb returns TRBD2, unconfirmable since there is no DNA. There are 13 residues in the CDR3. Germline assignment: CDR1 SQVTM and CDR2 ANQGSEA.

The chain joins TRBV30 to TRBJ2-5. CDR1 is GTSNPN, CDR2 SVGIG, per germline (reference sequence). This CDR3 is 14 amino acids long. The CDR3 spells CAWSGVTAQETQYF.

Here the CDR3 reads CASSEHTALGTGELFF. This chain connects TRBV6-4 to TRBJ2-2. The germline V gene has CDR1 MRHNA and CDR2 SNTAGT. The CDR3 is made up of 16 amino acids.

The chain recombines TRBV12-3 or TRBV12-4 with TRBJ2-7; TCRdb selects TRBD1, and the lack of DNA leaves this call unchecked. The CDR3 totals 15 residues. This chain's CDR3 is CASSFLGHSLEEQYF.

The chain is built from TRBV25-1 and TRBJ2-7; TCRdb's D call, TRBD2, is unchecked because there is no DNA. The CDR3 is 15 residues long. Germline CDR1 and CDR2: MGHDK and SYGVNS. Here the CDR3 reads CASSEWVAGSYEQYF.

The gene calls are TRBV12-3 or TRBV12-4 and TRBJ2-5. CDR3 size: 13 residues. The CDR3 protein is CASSLGTQETQYF.

The V and J genes are TRBV6-6 and TRBJ2-3. Germline CDR1 and CDR2: MNHNY and SVGAGI (reference sequence). The CDR3 is 12 residues long. The CDR3 protein is CASSTLTDTQYF.

V is TRBV25-1 and J is TRBJ2-2; TCRdb's D call, TRBD1, is unchecked because there is no DNA. Germline loops: CDR1 MGHDK, CDR2 SYGVNS. CDR3 length: 14 residues. The CDR3 sequence is CASSESGGTGELFF.

This sequence joins TRBV19 and TRBJ2-1; the D call of TRBD2 rests on TCRdb alone, since no DNA is present to check it. CDR3 size: 14 residues. Germline CDR1 is LNHDA and CDR2 is SQIVND (reference sequence). Here the CDR3 reads CASNLAGGFNEQFF.

The V call is TRBV4-2, the J call TRBJ2-7; TCRdb gives TRBD1 as the D gene, but with no DNA this cannot be confirmed. The CDR3 has 15 amino acids. Germline values: CDR1 LGHNA, CDR2 YNFKEQ. The CDR3 loop reads CASSRGQGETYEQYF.

The rearrangement uses TRBV6-5 and TRBJ2-1; the TRBD1 assignment by TCRdb is unverifiable without DNA. This CDR3 spans 12 amino acids. CDR1 and CDR2 (germline): MNHEY, SVGAGI. The CDR3 region is CASSYSPGQQFF.

V is TRBV6-4 and J is TRBJ2-5; lacking DNA, the TRBD1 call made by TCRdb goes unchecked. This CDR3 is 15 amino acids long. CDR1 is MRHNA, CDR2 SNTAGT, per germline. The chain's CDR3 is CASSEGQGGVETQYF.